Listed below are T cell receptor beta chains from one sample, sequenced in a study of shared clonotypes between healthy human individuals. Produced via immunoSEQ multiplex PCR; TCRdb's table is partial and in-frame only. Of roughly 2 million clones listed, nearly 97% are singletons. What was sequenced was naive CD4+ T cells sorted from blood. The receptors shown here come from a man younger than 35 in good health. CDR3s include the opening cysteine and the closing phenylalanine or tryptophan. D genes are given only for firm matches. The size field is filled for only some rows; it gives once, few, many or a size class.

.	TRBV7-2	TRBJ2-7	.	CASSPTYWFQDEQYF	TGTGCCAGCAGCCCAACGTATTGGTTTCAGGACGAGCAGTACTTC
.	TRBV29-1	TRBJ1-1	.	CSAGRGIANTEAFF	TGCAGCGCCGGACGGGGAATCGCGAACACTGAAGCTTTCTTT
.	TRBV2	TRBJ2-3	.	CASSEATDTQYF	TGTGCCAGCAGTGAAGCGACAGATACGCAGTATTTT
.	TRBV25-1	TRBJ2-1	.	CASSDTPGSGGDEQFF	TGTGCCAGCAGTGACACTCCCGGGTCCGGAGGCGATGAGCAGTTCTTC
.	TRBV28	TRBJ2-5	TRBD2	CASSLWVAGGGETQYF	TGTGCCAGCAGTTTATGGGTAGCGGGAGGCGGGGAGACCCAGTACTTC
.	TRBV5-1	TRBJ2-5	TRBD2	CASSSGLAGGQETQYF	TGCGCCAGCAGCTCGGGACTAGCGGGGGGACAAGAGACCCAGTACTTC
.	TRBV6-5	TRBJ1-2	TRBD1	CATYRGSDYGYTF	TGTGCCACCTACAGGGGAAGCGACTATGGCTACACCTTC
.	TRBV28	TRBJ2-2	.	CASGDRTGELFF	TGTGCCAGCGGGGACCGCACCGGGGAGCTGTTTTTT
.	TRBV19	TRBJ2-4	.	CASSIEGGAKNIQYF	TGTGCCAGTAGTATTGAGGGTGGGGCCAAAAACATTCAGTACTTC
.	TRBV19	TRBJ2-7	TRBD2	CASRETSGGEASAYEQYF	TGTGCCAGTAGAGAGACTAGCGGGGGGGAGGCGTCTGCCTACGAGCAGTACTTC
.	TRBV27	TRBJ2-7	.	CASSSITYEQYF	TGTGCCAGCAGTTCAATTACCTACGAGCAGTACTTC
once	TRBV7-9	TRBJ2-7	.	CASSSPAAATSYEQYF	TGTGCCAGCAGCTCTCCTGCAGCGGCGACTTCCTACGAGCAGTACTTC
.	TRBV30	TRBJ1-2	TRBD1	CAWTEPGRTGYGYTF	TGTGCCTGGACTGAACCCGGGCGGACAGGCTATGGCTACACCTTC
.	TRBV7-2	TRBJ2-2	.	CASSLTGANTGELFF	TGTGCCAGCAGCTTAACGGGGGCGAACACCGGGGAGCTGTTTTTT
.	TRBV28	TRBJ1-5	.	CASSLGTDQPQHF	TGTGCCAGCAGTTTAGGCACTGATCAGCCCCAGCATTTT
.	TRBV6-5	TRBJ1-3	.	CASSYQGGVGNTIYF	TGTGCCAGCAGTTACCAGGGAGGGGTCGGAAACACCATATATTTT
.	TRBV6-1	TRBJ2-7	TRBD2	CASSAVRGGDYEQYF	TGTGCCAGCAGTGCCGTCCGGGGGGGCGACTACGAGCAGTACTTC
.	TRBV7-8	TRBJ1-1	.	CASSLAGGWWSTEAFF	TGTGCCAGCAGCTTAGCAGGGGGTTGGTGGAGCACTGAAGCTTTCTTT
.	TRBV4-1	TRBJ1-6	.	CASSQGVDYNSPLHF	TGCGCCAGCAGCCAAGGTGTTGACTATAATTCACCCCTCCACTTT
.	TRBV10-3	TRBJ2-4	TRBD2	CAISTSGGDKNIQYF	TGTGCCATCAGTACTAGCGGGGGGGACAAAAACATTCAGTACTTC
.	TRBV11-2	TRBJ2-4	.	CASSLYTLAKNIQYF	TGTGCCAGCAGCTTATACACCTTAGCCAAAAACATTCAGTACTTC
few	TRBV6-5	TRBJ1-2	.	CASSYEETRGYTF	TGTGCCAGCAGTTACGAGGAGACACGGGGCTACACCTTC
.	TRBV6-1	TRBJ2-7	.	CASISRQGGYEQYF	TGTGCCAGCATATCCAGGCAGGGGGGCTACGAGCAGTACTTC
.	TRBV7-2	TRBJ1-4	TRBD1	CASSRQGTNEKLFF	TGTGCCAGCAGTAGACAGGGAACTAATGAAAAACTGTTTTTT
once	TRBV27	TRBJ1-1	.	CASSFSVGGPAEAFF	TGTGCCAGCAGTTTTTCCGTCGGGGGCCCGGCTGAAGCTTTCTTT
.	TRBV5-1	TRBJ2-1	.	CASSLGQGPYNEQFF	TGCGCCAGCAGCTTGGGGCAGGGTCCCTACAATGAGCAGTTCTTC
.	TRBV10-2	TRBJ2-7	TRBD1	CASMTGTDLSYEQYF	TGCGCCAGCATGACCGGGACAGACCTTTCCTACGAGCAGTACTTC
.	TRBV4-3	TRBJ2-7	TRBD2	CASSQVILAISSYEQYF	TGCGCCAGCAGCCAGGTTATACTAGCGATCAGCTCCTACGAGCAGTACTTC
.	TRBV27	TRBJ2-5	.	CASSQPGTWGETQYF	TGTGCCAGCAGCCAACCCGGGACGTGGGGGGAGACCCAGTACTTC
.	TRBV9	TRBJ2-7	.	CASSVGVQGHYEQYF	TGTGCCAGCAGCGTAGGGGTTCAGGGTCACTACGAGCAGTACTTC
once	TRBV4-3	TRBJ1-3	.	CASSQAWSSGNTIYF	TGCGCCAGCAGCCAAGCATGGAGCTCTGGAAACACCATATATTTT
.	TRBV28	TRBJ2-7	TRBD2	CASSSLAEYEQYF	TGTGCCAGCAGTTCACTAGCGGAGTACGAGCAGTACTTC
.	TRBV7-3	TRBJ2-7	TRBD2	CASSLAGNNYEQYF	TGTGCCAGCAGCCTAGCGGGGAATAACTACGAGCAGTACTTC
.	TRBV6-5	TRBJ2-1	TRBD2	CASSLQRGLGYEQFF	TGTGCCAGCAGTCTCCAGCGGGGCCTGGGTTATGAGCAGTTCTTC
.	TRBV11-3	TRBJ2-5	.	CASSLGRSRETQYF	TGTGCCAGCAGTCTAGGACGGAGTCGGGAGACCCAGTACTTC
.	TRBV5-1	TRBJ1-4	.	CASSLMNSNEKLFF	TGCGCCAGCAGCTTGATGAACAGTAATGAAAAACTGTTTTTT
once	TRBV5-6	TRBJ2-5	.	CASSSGSLGETQYF	TGTGCCAGCAGTTCCGGGAGCCTCGGGGAGACCCAGTACTTC
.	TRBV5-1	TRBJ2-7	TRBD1	CASSFGTGGPYEQYF	TGCGCCAGCAGCTTTGGAACAGGGGGTCCCTACGAGCAGTACTTC
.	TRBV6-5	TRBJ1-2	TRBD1	CASTGARGLGYTF	TGTGCCAGCACCGGTGCCAGGGGGCTCGGCTACACCTTC
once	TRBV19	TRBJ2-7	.	CASKWTGSSYEQYF	TGTGCCAGTAAGTGGACCGGGAGCTCCTACGAGCAGTACTTC
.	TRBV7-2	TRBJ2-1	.	CASSLSMGMGNEQFF	TGTGCCAGCAGCTTAAGTATGGGTATGGGAAATGAGCAGTTCTTC
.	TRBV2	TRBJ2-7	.	CASSDGGYEQYF	TGTGCCAGCAGTGATGGAGGGTACGAGCAGTACTTC
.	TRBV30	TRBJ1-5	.	CAWSPAVSLNQPQHF	TGTGCCTGGAGTCCCGCCGTTAGCTTAAATCAGCCCCAGCATTTT
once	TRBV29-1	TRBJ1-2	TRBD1	CSVARQGYRGYTF	TGCAGCGTGGCCCGACAGGGGTATCGAGGCTACACCTTC
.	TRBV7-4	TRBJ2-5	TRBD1	CASSDPGTGGETQYF	TGTGCCAGCAGCGACCCAGGGACAGGGGGAGAGACCCAGTACTTC
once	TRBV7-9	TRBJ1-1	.	CASSSGPMNTEAFF	TGTGCCAGCAGCTCCGGACCGATGAACACTGAAGCTTTCTTT
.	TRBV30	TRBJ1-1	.	CAWSVQTTGEEAFF	TGTGCCTGGAGTGTCCAGACGACGGGGGAAGAAGCTTTCTTT